These 26 T cell receptor beta chains were sequenced from one sample in a study of cytomegalovirus exposure and HLA in healthy donors. PCR was performed using 60 Vbeta and 13 Jbeta primers. Assay: immunoSEQ multiplex PCR; the TCRdb copy retains only in-frame clones and omits some. In the table there are 60,000 or so clones, 71% of which are singletons. Sequencing input: PBMCs. The source of these receptors is a man between 50 and 59 years old in good health and CMV-seropositive.

The chain carries TRBV27 and TRBJ2-1; 12 bases are a match to TRBD2. The J segment lost 5 bases and the V segment lost 3 bases, leaving 2 bases of the junction unmatched. The CDR3 is 15 amino acids. CDR1 and CDR2 from the germline V gene are MNHEY and SMNVEV (reference sequence). CDR3 DNA: TGTGCCAGCAGTTTCCTAGCGGGGGGGGACAATGAGCAGTTCTTC. Translating gives CASSFLAGGDNEQFF.

This clone was seen only a few times. This chain links TRBV7-9 with TRBJ1-1; the D gene is possibly TRBD1 (6 bases). The ends were cut back, 5 bases at V and 2 bases at J, with 12 bases in the middle. CDR3 length: 14 residues. Per germline, CDR1 SEHNR and CDR2 FQNEAQ (reference sequence). CDR3 sequence reads: CASSLLDSNTEAFF. For the CDR3, the DNA is TGTGCCAGCAGCCTATTGGACAGTAACACTGAAGCTTTCTTT.

This clone is a singleton in its sample. This sequence joins TRBV28 and TRBJ2-5; a possible D gene is TRBD1 (6 bases). Germline V gene data show CDR1 as MDHEN and CDR2 as SYDVKM. The CDR3 loop spans 15 amino acids. V lost 4 bases, J lost 5 bases, and 17 bases lay in between. The CDR3 nucleotides are TGTGCCAGCAGTTCACAACAGGGTGGTAGCGAGACCCAGTACTTC. Encoded protein: CASSSQQGGSETQYF. Full variable domain (missing parts from reference TRBV28 and TRBJ2-5): DVKVTQSSRYLVKRTGEKVFLECVQDMDHENMFWYRQDPGLGLRLIYFSYDVKMKEKGDIPEGYSVSREKKERFSLILESASTNQTSMYLCASSSQQGGSETQYFGPGTRLLVL.

The gene calls are TRBV29-1 and TRBJ2-7, with TRBD2 matching over 14 bases. From germline, CDR1 is SQVTM and CDR2 ANQGSEA. The junction had 8 bases not matched to a gene; V was cut back by 6 bases and J by 7 bases. The CDR3 spans 14 residues. The CDR3 DNA is TGCAGCGTGACTAGCGGGAGGGCAGCGGGTGAGCAGTACTTC. Its translation: CSVTSGRAAGEQYF.

The sample holds one count of this clone. The rearrangement uses TRBV7-6 and TRBJ2-2; D perhaps matches TRBD2 (5 bases). CDR3 length: 15 amino acids. Germline V gene sequence: CDR1 SGHVS, CDR2 FNYEAQ. V dropped 0 bases and J dropped 7 bases, with 12 bases sitting between them. CDR3 sequence reads: CASSLAGAVGGELFF. In nucleotides, the CDR3 is TGTGCCAGCAGCTTAGCGGGAGCGGTGGGCGGGGAGCTGTTTTTT. The complete variable domain, with remaining parts taken from reference TRBV7-6 and TRBJ2-2, reads GAGVSQSPRYKVTKRGQDVALRCDPISGHVSLYWYRQALGQGPEFLTYFNYEAQQDKSGLPNDRFSAERPEGSISTLTIQRTEQRDSAMYRCASSLAGAVGGELFFGEGSRLTVL.

Worth noting for this clone: Additional DNA sequences in this sample encode the identical CDR3. The genes are TRBV9 and TRBJ1-1; D uncertain. This CDR3 region has 12 residues. The germline V and J ends were trimmed by 4 bases and 1 base, with 5 bases remaining between them. The germline CDR1 and CDR2 sequences are SGDLS and YYNGEE. The CDR3 loop reads CASSPQNTEAFF. As DNA, the CDR3 is TGTGCCAGCAGCCCACAGAACACTGAAGCTTTCTTT.

The rearrangement links TRBV5-1 to TRBJ2-2, with 12 bases aligning to TRBD2. Unmatched junction bases numbered 7, after V lost 4 bases and J lost 6 bases. This CDR3 is built from 16 residues. CDR1 is SGHRS, CDR2 YFSETQ, per germline. CDR3 loop: CASSLPLAGGPGELFF. For the CDR3, the DNA is TGCGCCAGCAGCCTTCCCCTAGCGGGAGGGCCCGGGGAGCTGTTTTTT.

The chain has TRBV6-5 and TRBJ2-7, with TRBD1 matching 8 bases. V lost 6 bases to trimming and J lost 0 bases; unmatched junction nucleotides: 7. The CDR3 length is 15 residues. Germline V lookup: CDR1 MNHEY, CDR2 SVGAGI. CDR3 protein: CASSRQGTSSYEQYF. In nucleotides, the CDR3 is TGTGCCAGCAGCCGACAGGGGACGTCCTCCTACGAGCAGTACTTC.

This sequence joins TRBV10-3 and TRBJ2-3, with 10 bases fitting TRBD1. The V gene's germline CDR1 is ENHRY and CDR2 SYGVKD. Germline trimming cut 9 bases from V and 3 bases from J; bases unmatched to any gene: 6. CDR3 length equals 14 residues. CDR3 loop: CAMRQGARTDTQYF. The CDR3 DNA sequence: TGTGCCATGCGACAGGGGGCAAGGACAGATACGCAGTATTTT.

The chain's CDR3 is CASSLAGATYEQYF. The CDR3, as DNA: TGTGCCAGCAGCTTGGCGGGAGCGACCTACGAGCAGTACTTC. V and J are TRBV5-6 and TRBJ2-7; perhaps TRBD2 as D (6 bases). The CDR3 runs to 14 residues. The germline V and J ends were trimmed by 0 bases and 2 bases, with 9 bases remaining between them. Germline V gives CDR1 SGHDT, CDR2 YYEEEE.

The gene calls are TRBV27 and TRBJ2-2, with a possible D match to TRBD2 (6 bases). CDR3 size: 15 residues. The V end was cut by 0 bases, the J end by 5 bases, with 10 bases between. Per germline, CDR1 MNHEY and CDR2 SMNVEV (reference sequence). The CDR3 protein is CASSLSRTTTGELFF. CDR3 DNA sequence: TGTGCCAGCAGTTTATCGAGGACTACAACCGGGGAGCTGTTTTTT.

This clone was picked up one time. The chain couples TRBV6-1 to TRBJ2-5; 9 bases agree with TRBD1. Germline V gives CDR1 MNHNS, CDR2 SASEGT. V trimming: 6 bases; J trimming: 4 bases; junction bases outside the gene matches: 9. The CDR3 is 15 amino acids. CDR3 DNA: TGTGCCAGCAGGGAGGGACAGGGTGTGAGAGAGACCCAGTACTTC. It codes for CASREGQGVRETQYF.

The chain combines TRBV4-1 with TRBJ1-2; 11 positions match TRBD1. This CDR3 is built from 15 residues. The V segment lost 5 bases and the J segment 4 bases; nucleotides outside the gene matches: 6. Germline lookup yields CDR1 MGHRA and CDR2 YSYEKL. The CDR3: CASSGQGAQSYGYTF. The CDR3 DNA reads TGCGCCAGCAGCGGACAGGGGGCGCAATCCTATGGCTACACCTTC.

The gene calls are TRBV28 and TRBJ2-6; 7 nucleotides line up with TRBD1. There are 18 residues in the CDR3. The J segment lost 4 bases and the V segment lost 3 bases, leaving 12 bases of the junction unmatched. Germline V gene data show CDR1 as MDHEN and CDR2 as SYDVKM. CDR3 region: CASSLSLRGRRGANVLTF. The CDR3 region has the DNA TGTGCCAGCAGTTTGTCCCTTAGGGGGCGCAGGGGGGCCAACGTCCTGACTTTC. Full variable domain (outside the CDR3, taken from reference TRBV28 and TRBJ2-6): DVKVTQSSRYLVKRTGEKVFLECVQDMDHENMFWYRQDPGLGLRLIYFSYDVKMKEKGDIPEGYSVSREKKERFSLILESASTNQTSMYLCASSLSLRGRRGANVLTFGAGSRLTVL.

The chain combines TRBV6-6 with TRBJ1-2, with D possibly matching TRBD1 (5 bases). Germline lookup yields CDR1 MNHNY and CDR2 SVGAGI (reference sequence). CDR3 size: 13 residues. V shed 6 bases and J shed 8 bases, with 16 bases lying between them. The CDR3 region has the DNA TGTGCCAGCAGGCGGTTCAGGGAGGCGGGCTACACCTTC. Protein product: CASRRFREAGYTF.

The chain joins TRBV29-1 to TRBJ2-5; a possible D gene is TRBD1 (6 bases). Germline CDR1 is SQVTM and CDR2 is ANQGSEA. The V and J ends lost 3 bases and 1 base respectively, with 12 bases between them. This CDR3 has 14 residues. The CDR3 sequence is CSVDLGAVQETQYF. In DNA form, the CDR3 reads TGCAGCGTTGATCTGGGGGCCGTCCAAGAGACCCAGTACTTC.

There are a few counts of this clone. The V call is TRBV6-5, the J call TRBJ2-5, with D perhaps matching TRBD1 (5 bases). V was cut by 3 bases and J by 5 bases, with 10 bases left in between. CDR3 size: 13 residues. CDR1 is MNHEY and CDR2 is SVGAGI in the germline V gene. CDR3 in amino acids: CASSYPRAETQYF. The CDR3 DNA sequence: TGTGCCAGCAGTTATCCCAGGGCGGAGACCCAGTACTTC.

This chain links TRBV9 with TRBJ2-7, with D possibly being TRBD1 (6 bases). Per germline, CDR1 SGDLS and CDR2 YYNGEE. CDR3 length: 14 residues. V lost 1 base, J lost 3 bases, and 11 bases lay in between. For the CDR3, the DNA is TGTGCCAGCAGCGTAACCCCGGACAGCTACGAGCAGTACTTC. It codes for CASSVTPDSYEQYF.

This clone appeared a few times. The chain recombines TRBV9 with TRBJ1-2; 10 bases fit TRBD1. The CDR3 is made up of 16 amino acids. Germline CDR1 is SGDLS and CDR2 is YYNGEE. The V and J ends lost 0 bases and 3 bases, in that order; junction bases with no gene match: 5. CDR3: CASSVAPGTGDYGYTF. The DNA of the CDR3 is TGTGCCAGCAGCGTAGCCCCCGGGACAGGGGACTATGGCTACACCTTC.

This chain links TRBV5-6 with TRBJ2-3; 8 nucleotides agree with TRBD1. This CDR3 contains 15 residues. The V segment lost 3 bases and the J segment 2 bases; nucleotides outside the gene matches: 5. The germline V gene encodes CDR1 SGHDT and CDR2 YYEEEE. CDR3 residues: CASSYRQGITDTQYF. The CDR3, as DNA: TGTGCCAGCAGCTACAGACAGGGGATCACAGATACGCAGTATTTT.

For the CDR3, the DNA is TGTGCCAGCAGCGTAGACGGGGTACCCTACGAGCAGTACTTC. Its translation: CASSVDGVPYEQYF. The V call is TRBV9, the J call TRBJ2-7; the D gene is possibly TRBD2 (5 bases). The germline V gene has CDR1 SGDLS and CDR2 YYNGEE. The CDR3 consists of 14 residues. Trimming removed 0 bases at V and 2 bases at J, with 9 bases between.

The gene calls are TRBV27 and TRBJ2-2; D gene ambiguous. The CDR3 spans 12 residues. Germline V CDR1 and CDR2: MNHEY, SMNVEV (reference sequence). Trimming took off 2 bases at V and 4 bases at J, with 2 bases between the two ends. This CDR3 reads CASSLLTGELFF. Here the CDR3 DNA reads TGTGCCAGCAGTTTACTCACCGGGGAGCTGTTTTTT.

This chain links TRBV5-1 with TRBJ1-1; D perhaps matches TRBD1 (5 bases). Germline V gene sequence: CDR1 SGHRS, CDR2 YFSETQ. CDR3 length: 16 residues. The germline V and J ends were trimmed by 4 bases and 4 bases, with 20 bases remaining between them. CDR3 in amino acids: CASSDEPLGGSTEAFF. As DNA, the CDR3 is TGCGCCAGCAGCGATGAACCTCTGGGGGGAAGCACTGAAGCTTTCTTT. Based on the CDR3 plus reference TRBV5-1 and TRBJ1-1, the full variable domain is KAGVTQTPRYLIKTRGQQVTLSCSPISGHRSVSWYQQTPGQGLQFLFEYFSETQRNKGNFPGRFSGRQFSNSRSEMNVSTLELGDSALYLCASSDEPLGGSTEAFFGQGTRLTVV.

The V gene is TRBV11-2, the J gene TRBJ2-7, with 14 bases aligning to TRBD2. V trimming: 5 bases; J trimming: 6 bases; junction bases outside the gene matches: 3. Germline loops: CDR1 SGHAT, CDR2 FQNNGV. This CDR3 region has 14 residues. The CDR3 nucleotides read TGTGCCAGCAGCCATGGACTAGCGGGAGGCGAGCAGTACTTC. Translating gives CASSHGLAGGEQYF.

The CDR3: CASSLERQAATNEKLFF. The CDR3 DNA follows: TGTGCCAGCAGCTTGGAAAGACAGGCTGCAACTAATGAAAAACTGTTTTTT. The V and J genes are TRBV5-6 and TRBJ1-4; weak D call: TRBD1 (6 bases). V dropped 0 bases and J dropped 0 bases, with 12 bases sitting between them. This CDR3 region has 17 residues. From germline, CDR1 is SGHDT and CDR2 YYEEEE.

The sample holds a few counts of this clone. The chain employs TRBV18 and TRBJ2-1; the D gene is possibly TRBD2 (6 bases). Trimming stripped 7 bases from V and 7 bases from J, with 17 bases between. Germline V lookup: CDR1 KGHSH, CDR2 LQKENI. The CDR3 is 14 residues long. Written as DNA, the CDR3 is TGTGCCAGCTTCACCATCGAAAGCGGGAATGAGCAGTTCTTC. Translation: CASFTIESGNEQFF.